The 20 T cell receptor beta chains given below trace back to one sample, sequenced in a study of response to subunit inactivated influenza vaccine. TCRdb reprocessed the RT-PCR reads with MiXCR, giving one entry per CDR3 protein. The repertoire has around 600,000 distinct CDR3 sequences, 11% of them found once; the top ten carry approximately 11%. The same data also went into a second study, on T cells expressing NK-cell markers. That study adds: UMI-tagged 5'RACE template switching yielded the TCR beta cDNA.

The specimen comprised PBMCs from blood, sampled on the day of vaccination. The receptors were gathered from a man aged 50-59 years who received an inactivated influenza vaccine.

This chain connects TRBV10-3 to TRBJ2-3; D tentatively reads TRBD1 or TRBD2 (5 bases each). Between the trimmed V and J ends, which lost 5 bases and 7 bases, there was a span of 19 bases. The CDR3 is 15 residues long. Germline V gene data show CDR1 as ENHRY and CDR2 as SYGVKD. CDR3 sequence: CAISPVLIEGNTQYF. The CDR3 region has the DNA TGTGCCATCAGTCCGGTTCTCATTGAGGGGAATACGCAGTATTTT.

This clonotype was seen a few times. This chain joins TRBV20-1 and TRBJ2-5, with 8 bases that match TRBD1. Trimming cost V 0 bases and J 4 bases; bases outside gene matches: 4. This CDR3 contains 14 residues. Germline lookup yields CDR1 DFQATT and CDR2 SNEGSKA (reference sequence). The CDR3 is CSARDQGATETQYF. The DNA of the CDR3 is TGCAGTGCTAGAGATCAGGGGGCCACAGAGACCCAGTACTTC.

V is TRBV4-3 and J is TRBJ1-1; tentative D call: TRBD1 (6 bases). CDR1 is LGHNA and CDR2 is YSLEER in the germline V gene. The CDR3 is made up of 16 amino acids. V lost 0 bases and J 5 bases, leaving 16 bases between the germline ends. The CDR3, as DNA: TGCGCCAGCAGCCAAGACGCTCAGGGGTCACGGACTGAAGCTTTCTTT. Protein product: CASSQDAQGSRTEAFF.

The gene calls are TRBV11-2 and TRBJ1-1; D ambiguous. Germline assignment: CDR1 SGHAT and CDR2 FQNNGV. There are 14 residues in the CDR3. The V gene lost 7 bases and the J gene lost 0 bases, with 12 bases spanning the gap. The CDR3 DNA reads TGTGCCAGCACTAACGGGGTAATGAACACTGAAGCTTTCTTT. Protein product: CASTNGVMNTEAFF.

On this clonotype itself: This may arise from a read error, as a much more abundant clone is one base away. The gene calls are TRBV12-3 or TRBV12-4 and TRBJ1-1; 8 nucleotides agree with TRBD1. The V and J ends lost 8 bases and 5 bases, in that order; junction bases with no gene match: 10. The CDR3 runs to 14 residues. The CDR3 protein is CASWQGAGRTEAFF. DNA of the CDR3: TGTGCCAGCTGGCAGGGGGCGGGAAGGACTGAAGCTTTCTTT.

The CDR3 region is CASSFRGQYNEQFF. As DNA, the CDR3 is TGTGCCAGCAGTTTTCGAGGACAGTACAATGAGCAGTTCTTC. The gene calls are TRBV27 and TRBJ2-1, with D perhaps matching TRBD1 (6 bases). Germline V gene lookup returns CDR1 MNHEY and CDR2 SMNVEV (reference sequence). V lost 3 bases and J lost 4, with 10 bases in between. This CDR3 comprises 14 residues.

The chain employs TRBV24-1 and TRBJ2-3; 8 nucleotides align to TRBD1. Trimming at V came to 7 bases and at J to 0 bases, leaving 2 bases not matched to a gene. This CDR3 has 14 amino acids. Germline loops: CDR1 KGHDR, CDR2 SFDVKD. The CDR3 nucleotides read TGTGCCACCAGCCGACAGGGGAGCACAGATACGCAGTATTTT. This codes for CATSRQGSTDTQYF.

This clonotype has ten or more counts. The CDR3 spells CASSFSSGPYNEQFF. CDR3 in DNA: TGTGCCAGCAGTTTTTCTAGCGGGCCTTACAATGAGCAGTTCTTC. V is TRBV27 and J is TRBJ2-1; 8 bases fit TRBD2. V trimming: 3 bases; J trimming: 4 bases; junction bases outside the gene matches: 5. CDR1 is MNHEY, CDR2 SMNVEV, per germline (reference sequence). This CDR3 has 15 amino acids.

This clonotype was detected a few times. The chain has TRBV14 and TRBJ2-2; 11 bases map to TRBD2. CDR1 and CDR2 (germline): SGHDN, FVKESK. This CDR3 has 16 residues. V lost 2 bases to trimming and J lost 1 base; unmatched junction nucleotides: 0. CDR3 loop: CASSQLAGGNTGELFF. In DNA form, the CDR3 reads TGTGCCAGCAGCCAACTAGCGGGAGGGAACACCGGGGAGCTGTTTTTT. The whole variable domain, filled in from reference TRBV14 and TRBJ2-2, reads EAGVTQFPSHSVIEKGQTVTLRCDPISGHDNLYWYRRVMGKEIKFLLHFVKESKQDESGMPNNRFLAERTGGTYSTLKVQPAELEDSGVYFCASSQLAGGNTGELFFGEGSRLTVL.

This clonotype has just a few counts. The V call is TRBV11-1, the J call TRBJ2-1, with TRBD2 as a possible D gene (6 bases). V was trimmed by 7 bases and J by 0 bases, leaving 22 bases between them. Germline V lookup: CDR1 SGHAT, CDR2 FQDESV (reference sequence). The CDR3 loop spans 18 amino acids. CDR3 DNA: TGTGCCAGCATCATAAGGGGTTGGGAGGAGAGCTCCTACAATGAGCAGTTCTTC. This gives the protein CASIIRGWEESSYNEQFF.

This clonotype was seen a few times. The chain has TRBV25-1 and TRBJ1-1; D possibly corresponds to TRBD1 (5 bases). The germline V gene encodes CDR1 MGHDK and CDR2 SYGVNS. The V gene lost 4 bases and the J gene lost 3 bases, with 12 bases spanning the gap. This CDR3 contains 14 residues. In DNA form, the CDR3 reads TGTGCCAGCAGTGCGGGACTGGGTTACACTGAAGCTTTCTTT. This codes for CASSAGLGYTEAFF.

V usage is TRBV5-4 and J usage is TRBJ1-6; maybe TRBD1 (5 bases). This CDR3 has 17 residues. V dropped 0 bases and J dropped 7 bases, with 17 bases sitting between them. Germline V gene lookup returns CDR1 SGHNT and CDR2 YYREEE (reference sequence). CDR3 loop: CASSLGAGTVRNSPLHF. Written as DNA, the CDR3 is TGTGCCAGCAGCTTGGGGGCGGGGACGGTTCGGAATTCACCCCTCCACTTT.

Ten or more counts support this clonotype. V and J are TRBV25-1 and TRBJ2-1; 16 bases are shared with TRBD2. Germline assignment: CDR1 MGHDK and CDR2 SYGVNS. The CDR3 runs to 18 residues. J was trimmed by 5 bases and V by 4 bases; bases with no gene match: 8. CDR3 DNA sequence: TGTGCCAGCAGTGGGGGACTAGCGGGAGGGCCCAACAACAATGAGCAGTTCTTC. Encoded protein: CASSGGLAGGPNNNEQFF.

This clonotype appeared once. The chain carries TRBV5-5 and TRBJ1-1; tentative D call: TRBD1 (5 bases). Germline values: CDR1 SGHKS, CDR2 YYEKEE (reference sequence). The CDR3 totals 15 residues. With 3 bases removed from V and 3 bases from J, the gap between germline ends came to 15 bases. The CDR3 coding sequence is TGTGCCAGCAGCTCCCTGCAGGGTGATTACACTGAAGCTTTCTTT. Encoded protein: CASSSLQGDYTEAFF.

The chain joins TRBV27 to TRBJ2-3; 10 bases line up with TRBD2. The CDR3 spans 17 residues. Germline V gene lookup returns CDR1 MNHEY and CDR2 SMNVEV (reference sequence). V lost 3 bases and J lost 2; bases outside the gene matches: 8. The CDR3 is CASSFYRTSGVTDTQYF. The CDR3, as DNA: TGTGCCAGCAGTTTCTACCGGACTAGCGGAGTCACAGATACGCAGTATTTT.

This clonotype showed up many times. V is TRBV12-3 or TRBV12-4 and J is TRBJ1-5, with D unclear. Trimming removed 4 bases at V and 5 bases at J, with 9 bases between. This CDR3 has 13 residues. CDR3 nucleotides: TGTGCCAGCAGTTCATCAGGATATCAGCCCCAGCATTTT. Its protein product is CASSSSGYQPQHF.

This clonotype has just a few counts. This chain connects TRBV20-1 to TRBJ2-1, with 11 positions matching TRBD2. Germline V lookup: CDR1 DFQATT, CDR2 SNEGSKA (reference sequence). This CDR3 comprises 14 residues. The CDR3 reads CSANLAGGFDEQFF. The DNA of the CDR3 is TGCAGCGCAAATCTAGCGGGAGGTTTCGATGAGCAGTTCTTC.

This clonotype appeared once. This may stem from a read error, because a much larger clone lies one nucleotide away. This chain uses TRBV28 with TRBJ2-7; D possibly corresponds to TRBD1 (5 bases). Germline loops: CDR1 MDHEN, CDR2 SYDVKM. V lost 3 bases and J lost 2, with 14 bases in between. The CDR3 covers 15 residues. CDR3 coding DNA: TGTGCCAGCAGTTTTTGGGGCCGGACCGCCTACGAGCAGTACTTC. Translated: CASSFWGRTAYEQYF.

Many counts were recorded for this clonotype. The chain has TRBV12-3 or TRBV12-4 and TRBJ2-3; no firm D call. CDR3 size: 13 residues. V dropped 3 bases and J dropped 1 base, with 5 bases sitting between them. The CDR3 spells CASSFGRTDTQYF. The CDR3 DNA follows: TGTGCCAGCAGTTTTGGACGCACAGATACGCAGTATTTT.

The chain joins TRBV12-3 or TRBV12-4 to TRBJ2-1; D not resolved. The CDR3 runs 13 residues. With 10 bases removed from V and 3 bases from J, the gap between germline ends came to 13 bases. The CDR3 loop is CATLALGYNEQFF. As DNA, the CDR3 is TGTGCCACCTTAGCCCTCGGCTACAATGAGCAGTTCTTC.